Following are 27 T cell receptor beta chains from one sample sequenced in a study of cytomegalovirus exposure and HLA in healthy donors. TCRdb's table, derived via immunoSEQ multiplex PCR, lists solely in-frame clones and lacks some. This sample has 250,000 to 350,000 clones, with around 87% found just once. Sequences were obtained from PBMCs. The source of these receptors is a woman aged 25 to 39 in good health and CMV-seropositive.

The table lists this clone with a count of one. This rearrangement joins TRBV6-6 to TRBJ2-7; tentative D call: TRBD2 (5 bases). Germline V gives CDR1 MNHNY, CDR2 SVGAGI (reference sequence). V lost 2 bases to trimming and J lost 0 bases, with 11 bases between them. There are 15 residues in the CDR3. This CDR3 is CASSYPDSPSYEQYF. The DNA of the CDR3 is TGTGCCAGCAGTTACCCGGACTCCCCCTCCTACGAGCAGTACTTC.

V is TRBV29-1 and J is TRBJ2-2; D gene unclear. Germline V gene sequence: CDR1 SQVTM, CDR2 ANQGSEA. Trimming took 4 bases from V and 0 from J, leaving 6 bases between them. The CDR3 extends over 13 amino acids. CDR3: CSVVPANTGELFF. The CDR3 DNA sequence: TGCAGCGTTGTTCCAGCGAACACCGGGGAGCTGTTTTTT.

This chain joins TRBV27 and TRBJ2-1; 10 nucleotides match TRBD2. CDR1 is MNHEY, CDR2 SMNVEV, per germline (reference sequence). V trimming: 2 bases; J trimming: 7 bases; junction bases outside the gene matches: 5. This CDR3 is 15 amino acids long. CDR3 nucleotides: TGTGCCAGCAGTTTAACTAGCGGGGTCGAGAATGAGCAGTTCTTC. This sequence encodes CASSLTSGVENEQFF.

The chain combines TRBV27 with TRBJ1-6; a weak D match, TRBD1 (5 bases). The V gene lost 0 bases and the J gene lost 0 bases, with 12 bases spanning the gap. The length of the CDR3 is 18 residues. The germline CDR1 and CDR2 sequences are MNHEY and SMNVEV (reference sequence). CDR3 amino acids: CASSLSAQGSSYNSPLHF. The CDR3 DNA reads TGTGCCAGCAGTTTATCGGCCCAGGGCAGCTCCTATAATTCACCCCTCCACTTT.

The chain is built from TRBV5-1 and TRBJ2-1; the D is unclear. V shed 2 bases and J shed 7 bases, with 7 bases lying between them. CDR3 length equals 12 residues. Germline V gene lookup returns CDR1 SGHRS and CDR2 YFSETQ. The CDR3 is CASSFGRNEQFF. The CDR3 coding sequence is TGCGCCAGCAGCTTTGGACGTAATGAGCAGTTCTTC. Filled out from reference TRBV5-1 and TRBJ2-1, the complete variable domain reads KAGVTQTPRYLIKTRGQQVTLSCSPISGHRSVSWYQQTPGQGLQFLFEYFSETQRNKGNFPGRFSGRQFSNSRSEMNVSTLELGDSALYLCASSFGRNEQFFGPGTRLTVL.

The genes are TRBV7-7 and TRBJ2-5, with D hard to call. V was trimmed by 1 base and J by 2 bases, leaving 20 bases between them. Germline-derived CDR1 and CDR2 are SSHAT and FNYEAQ (reference sequence). This CDR3 region has 18 residues. The CDR3 loop reads CASSLGVDLDRGQETQYF. The CDR3 DNA sequence: TGTGCCAGCAGCTTAGGGGTAGATTTGGACCGAGGACAAGAGACCCAGTACTTC.

V usage is TRBV6-1 and J usage is TRBJ1-6, with 8 positions matching TRBD1. The CDR3 runs to 14 residues. V gave up 8 bases and J gave up 10 bases; unmatched junction bases: 10. CDR1 is MNHNS and CDR2 is SASEGT in the germline V gene. This CDR3 is CASGGQGVHSPLHF. CDR3 DNA sequence: TGTGCCAGCGGAGGACAGGGCGTTCACTCACCCCTCCACTTT.

CDR3 sequence: CASRYGGSSYNSPLHF. For the CDR3, the DNA is TGTGCCAGCAGATACGGGGGGAGCTCCTATAATTCACCCCTCCACTTT. The rearrangement uses TRBV6-5 and TRBJ1-6; possibly TRBD1 for D (5 bases). V was pared by 6 bases and J by 0 bases, with 12 bases between. Germline CDR1 is MNHEY and CDR2 is SVGAGI. The CDR3 length is 16 residues.

The chain couples TRBV7-2 to TRBJ2-5; 8 bases line up with TRBD1. This CDR3 has 14 residues. J gave up 6 bases and V 5 bases, and 8 bases lay outside the gene matches. CDR1 is SGHTA, CDR2 FQGNSA, per germline. The CDR3 bases are TGTGCCAGCAGCACGGACAGGGTACGACAGACCCAGTACTTC. Translated: CASSTDRVRQTQYF.

The chain employs TRBV4-2 and TRBJ1-6; D may be TRBD1 (5 bases). Trimming removed 2 bases from V and 9 bases from J, with 5 bases in between. Germline CDR1 is LGHNA and CDR2 is YNFKEQ. This CDR3 has 12 amino acids. The CDR3 DNA is TGTGCCAGCAGCCAACAGGGTTCACCCCTCCACTTT. It specifies CASSQQGSPLHF.

CDR3 residues: CASSQQETQYF. CDR3 DNA: TGCGCCAGCAGCCAACAAGAGACCCAGTACTTC. The rearrangement links TRBV5-1 to TRBJ2-5; D is unresolved. Germline V gives CDR1 SGHRS, CDR2 YFSETQ. With 4 bases removed from V and 2 bases from J, the gap between germline ends came to 3 bases. The CDR3 contains 11 residues.

The V gene is TRBV5-1, the J gene TRBJ1-6; 10 bases are a match to TRBD1. After removal of 4 bases from V and 9 bases from J, the junction contained 10 bases not matched to a gene. The CDR3 has 16 residues. Germline assignment: CDR1 SGHRS and CDR2 YFSETQ. CDR3 coding DNA: TGCGCCAGCAGCCCGGCGGGACAGGGGCAAGGTTCACCCCTCCACTTT. Protein product: CASSPAGQGQGSPLHF.

The chain recombines TRBV4-1 with TRBJ2-1; tentative D call: TRBD1 (6 bases). Germline CDR1 and CDR2: MGHRA and YSYEKL. The CDR3 runs to 16 residues. V was cut by 7 bases and J by 0 bases, with 16 bases left in between. CDR3 in amino acids: CASKMGAESSYNEQFF. The CDR3 nucleotides are TGCGCCAGCAAAATGGGGGCGGAAAGCTCCTACAATGAGCAGTTCTTC.

This chain connects TRBV25-1 to TRBJ2-7, with D tentatively TRBD1 (5 bases). V gave up 3 bases and J gave up 2 bases, with 8 bases separating them. Germline CDR1 and CDR2: MGHDK and SYGVNS. The CDR3 contains 13 residues. CDR3: CASSDRATYEQYF. The CDR3 DNA is TGTGCCAGCAGTGACAGGGCTACCTACGAGCAGTACTTC.

This chain joins TRBV27 and TRBJ2-1, with 9 positions matching TRBD2. Per the germline V gene, CDR1 is MNHEY and CDR2 is SMNVEV (reference sequence). V lost 5 bases, J lost 7 bases, and 6 bases stayed unmatched. There are 14 residues in the CDR3. The CDR3 reads CASSMRGRVNEQFF. CDR3 DNA: TGTGCCAGCAGTATGCGCGGGAGGGTGAATGAGCAGTTCTTC.

This rearrangement joins TRBV29-1 to TRBJ1-1, with 8 bases lining up with TRBD1. Germline values: CDR1 SQVTM, CDR2 ANQGSEA. The CDR3 has 13 residues. After removal of 7 bases from V and 4 bases from J, the junction contained 8 bases not matched to a gene. The CDR3 DNA reads TGCAGCGCCGCGTACGGACAGGGCACTGAAGCTTTCTTT. It translates to CSAAYGQGTEAFF. The full variable domain, its missing parts supplied by reference TRBV29-1 and TRBJ1-1, is SAVISQKPSRDICQRGTSLTIQCQVDSQVTMMFWYRQQPGQSLTLIATANQGSEATYESGFVIDKFPISRPNLTFSTLTVSNMSPEDSSIYLCSAAYGQGTEAFFGQGTRLTVV.

This clone showed up just once. This chain connects TRBV14 to TRBJ1-1, with D possibly matching TRBD1 (5 bases). Trimming removed 3 bases at V and 6 bases at J, with 11 bases between. The CDR3 consists of 13 residues. Germline V lookup: CDR1 SGHDN, CDR2 FVKESK. CDR3: CASSHLKGSEAFF. CDR3 DNA sequence: TGTGCCAGCAGCCATTTGAAGGGGTCTGAAGCTTTCTTT.

The chain is built from TRBV19 and TRBJ2-3; no reliable D call. There are 15 residues in the CDR3. Deletions cut 3 bases from V and 0 bases from J, with 10 bases between. Germline values: CDR1 LNHDA, CDR2 SQIVND (reference sequence). CDR3 protein: CASSMQITSTDTQYF. For the CDR3, the DNA is TGTGCCAGTAGTATGCAGATAACTAGCACAGATACGCAGTATTTT.

This clone has just one count. The rearrangement links TRBV11-1 to TRBJ2-5; D is possibly TRBD2 (5 bases). Germline CDR1 reads SGHAT; CDR2 reads FQDESV (reference sequence). The V end was cut by 7 bases, the J end by 2 bases, with 8 bases between. The CDR3 is 12 amino acids. Here the CDR3 reads CASTTGQETQYF. DNA for the CDR3: TGTGCCAGCACCACGGGGCAAGAGACCCAGTACTTC.

The chain recombines TRBV5-6 with TRBJ1-6; D perhaps matches TRBD1 (5 bases). The V end was cut by 0 bases, the J end by 5 bases, with 15 bases between. The germline V gene has CDR1 SGHDT and CDR2 YYEEEE. CDR3 length equals 17 residues. The CDR3 loop reads CASSLERGGQNNSPLHF. The CDR3 coding sequence is TGTGCCAGCAGCTTGGAACGGGGAGGACAAAATAATTCACCCCTCCACTTT.

To note about this clone: Other nucleotide sequences in the sample specify the same CDR3. This chain connects TRBV19 to TRBJ2-3, with D uncertain. The CDR3 contains 12 residues. Trimming shortened V by 5 bases and J by 0 bases, and 3 bases separated the two germline ends. Per germline, CDR1 LNHDA and CDR2 SQIVND (reference sequence). The CDR3 DNA reads as TGTGCCAGTAGTCCAAGCACAGATACGCAGTATTTT. Protein sequence: CASSPSTDTQYF.

V gene TRBV4-1 combines with J gene TRBJ1-4; 8 bases are shared with TRBD1. The CDR3 covers 15 residues. With V trimmed by 1 base and J by 8 bases, 6 bases remained unmatched. Germline CDR1 and CDR2: MGHRA and YSYEKL. In DNA, the CDR3 is TGCGCCAGCAGCCAAGCATCGGACAGGGCCGAAAAACTGTTTTTT. It codes for CASSQASDRAEKLFF.

This chain uses TRBV28 with TRBJ2-5; D possibly corresponds to TRBD1 (6 bases). The V gene's germline CDR1 is MDHEN and CDR2 SYDVKM. CDR3 length: 15 amino acids. V dropped 5 bases and J dropped 4 bases, with 17 bases sitting between them. CDR3: CASSTMAGALETQYF. CDR3 DNA sequence: TGTGCCAGCAGTACTATGGCAGGGGCCTTAGAGACCCAGTACTTC.

The chain uses TRBV5-4 and TRBJ2-1; TRBD2 aligns across 12 bases. The CDR3 has 15 amino acids. Germline assignment: CDR1 SGHNT and CDR2 YYREEE (reference sequence). J was trimmed by 6 bases and V by 3 bases; bases with no gene match: 4. CDR3 amino acids: CASSSSGGASNEQFF. Written as DNA, the CDR3 is TGTGCCAGCAGCTCTAGCGGGGGGGCCTCCAATGAGCAGTTCTTC. The entire variable domain, with the rest obtained from reference TRBV5-4 and TRBJ2-1, is as follows: ETGVTQSPTHLIKTRGQQVTLRCSSQSGHNTVSWYQQALGQGPQFIFQYYREEENGRGNFPPRFSGLQFPNYSSELNVNALELDDSALYLCASSSSGGASNEQFFGPGTRLTVL.

The chain couples TRBV19 to TRBJ1-5, with TRBD1 as a possible D gene (6 bases). This CDR3 comprises 17 residues. CDR1 LNHDA and CDR2 SQIVND come from the germline V gene (reference sequence). Trimming took off 1 base at V and 6 bases at J, with 19 bases between the two ends. DNA of the CDR3: TGTGCCAGTAGTATAGGGGGGGGCACAGGGAATAGTCAGCCCCAGCATTTT. This codes for CASSIGGGTGNSQPQHF.

The V call is TRBV2, the J call TRBJ2-3; tentative D call: TRBD1 (6 bases). The V gene lost 6 bases and the J gene lost 7 bases, with 14 bases spanning the gap. This CDR3 has 13 residues. The germline V gene encodes CDR1 SNHLY and CDR2 FYNNEI. In nucleotides, the CDR3 is TGTGCCAGCAGATCACAGGGATTGAATACGCAGTATTTT. Its translation is CASRSQGLNTQYF. The entire variable domain, with the rest obtained from reference TRBV2 and TRBJ2-3, is as follows: EPEVTQTPSHQVTQMGQEVILRCVPISNHLYFYWYRQILGQKVEFLVSFYNNEISEKSEIFDDQFSVERPDGSNFTLKIRSTKLEDSAMYFCASRSQGLNTQYFGPGTRLTVL.

The chain carries TRBV4-2 and TRBJ2-1; 7 bases match TRBD2. The CDR3 runs 17 residues. CDR1 and CDR2 from the germline V gene are LGHNA and YNFKEQ. The V segment lost 0 bases and the J segment 3 bases; nucleotides outside the gene matches: 8. CDR3 DNA sequence: TGTGCCAGCAGCCAAGAGTCAAGCGGGGTCCTCTACAATGAGCAGTTCTTC. Residues: CASSQESSGVLYNEQFF.